The rows below give T cell receptor beta chains drawn from one sample of a study of cytomegalovirus exposure and HLA in healthy donors. The data were produced by immunoSEQ multiplex PCR, yet TCRdb's version contains in-frame clones alone and is incomplete. In the table there are hundreds of thousands of clones, 87% of which are singletons. The sample taken for sequencing was PBMCs. Receptors originate from a woman aged 18-29 years in good health and CMV-seropositive. CDR3s include the opening cysteine and the closing phenylalanine or tryptophan. D genes are given only for firm matches. Clone size is shown for a subset of rows, as once, few, many or a class of expanded clone.

d_call	v_call	clone_size	j_call	cdr3_nt	cdr3_aa
TRBD1	TRBV7-9	.	TRBJ1-5	TGTGCCAGCAGTCCCCCGGGACAGGGGAATCAGCCCCAGCATTTT	CASSPPGQGNQPQHF
TRBD1	TRBV7-3	.	TRBJ2-2	TGTGCCAGCAGCTCCAGTGGGACAGGGACCGGGGAGCTGTTTTTT	CASSSSGTGTGELFF
TRBD2	TRBV27	.	TRBJ2-1	TGTGCCAGCAGTTCTCGAGCGGGACTCTTTAGCTCCTACAATGAGCAGTTCTTC	CASSSRAGLFSSYNEQFF
TRBD2	TRBV5-1	.	TRBJ2-7	TGCGCCAGCAGCTTGCGTGCTAGCGGGGGCCTATCCTACGAGCAGTACTTC	CASSLRASGGLSYEQYF
TRBD1	TRBV6-4	few	TRBJ2-1	TGTGCCAGCAGTGCTACAGGGGGCTCCTACAATGAGCAGTTCTTC	CASSATGGSYNEQFF
TRBD1	TRBV6-5	.	TRBJ1-2	TGTGCCAGCAGTTACGTGACAGGGGCAAACTATGGCTACACCTTC	CASSYVTGANYGYTF
TRBD1	TRBV27	.	TRBJ2-3	TGTGCCAGCAGTCAACCCACCGACAGGGGAAGCACAGATACGCAGTATTTT	CASSQPTDRGSTDTQYF
.	TRBV25-1	.	TRBJ1-1	TGTGCCAGCAGTGAATTACAGGGAGAGAGAAGAACTGAAGCTTTCTTT	CASSELQGERRTEAFF
TRBD2	TRBV6-1	.	TRBJ2-2	TGTGCCAGCAGCCTACTAGCGGGAGAGGCCGGGGAGCTGTTTTTT	CASSLLAGEAGELFF
TRBD1	TRBV4-2	.	TRBJ2-7	TGTGCCAGCAGCCAAGATTTGGGACAGGGCCACGAGCAGTACTTC	CASSQDLGQGHEQYF
TRBD1	TRBV7-9	.	TRBJ1-5	TGTGCCAGCAGCTTAGCAGACAGGGACCTCAATCAGCCCCAGCATTTT	CASSLADRDLNQPQHF
TRBD2	TRBV5-1	.	TRBJ2-7	TGCGCCAGCAGCTTGGGGGGACTAGCGGGAGGCCTGGGCTACGAGCAGTACTTC	CASSLGGLAGGLGYEQYF
.	TRBV7-2	.	TRBJ2-1	TGTGCCAGCAGCTTAGGAGGACTAATCTCCTACAATGAGCAGTTCTTC	CASSLGGLISYNEQFF
.	TRBV27	.	TRBJ2-7	TGTGCCAGCAGTCTAGGACAGACCTACGAGCAGTACTTC	CASSLGQTYEQYF
.	TRBV14	.	TRBJ2-3	TGTGCCAGCAGCCAAGTTGCGGGGACAGATACGCAGTATTTT	CASSQVAGTDTQYF
TRBD1	TRBV28	once	TRBJ1-2	TGTGCCAGCCTCACCGGGACAGCCCCGGGAGGCTACACCTTC	CASLTGTAPGGYTF
.	TRBV4-1	.	TRBJ2-7	TGCGCCAGCAGCGCACAGGGTAAAAACTACGAGCAGTACTTC	CASSAQGKNYEQYF
.	TRBV6-5	.	TRBJ1-5	TGTGCCAGCAGGAGAGGCTCTGGCAATCAGCCCCAGCATTTT	CASRRGSGNQPQHF
.	TRBV11-2	.	TRBJ1-5	TGTGCCAGCAGCTTAAGGGATCTAGAGCCCGCGGGATGTCAGCCCCAGCATTTT	CASSLRDLEPAGCQPQHF
.	TRBV25-1	.	TRBJ2-3	TGTGCCGTTCAGGAGGGTACAGATACGCAGTATTTT	CAVQEGTDTQYF
.	TRBV5-1	.	TRBJ2-7	TGCGCCAGCAGCCGACTACAGGGTAGCTTCTACGAGCAGTACTTC	CASSRLQGSFYEQYF
.	TRBV5-4	once	TRBJ1-2	TGTGCCAGCAGCTATAAGGCGGGAGGGTACACCTTC	CASSYKAGGYTF
.	TRBV5-1	.	TRBJ2-1	TGCGCCAGCAGCTTGGAAGAGCGGAGCAATGAGCAGTTCTTC	CASSLEERSNEQFF
TRBD1	TRBV7-9	.	TRBJ1-5	TGTGCCAGCAGCTCCACCGGGACAGGGAGCAATCAGCCCCAGCATTTT	CASSSTGTGSNQPQHF
.	TRBV30	few	TRBJ1-5	TGTGCCTGGAGTGGACTGTTCAATCAGCCCCAGCATTTT	CAWSGLFNQPQHF
.	TRBV27	.	TRBJ2-2	TGTGCCAGCAGTTTATACGGGAGAGCGAACACCGGGGAGCTGTTTTTT	CASSLYGRANTGELFF
.	TRBV19	.	TRBJ1-2	TGTGCCAGTAGTGGTTCGGAGAACTATGGCTACACCTTC	CASSGSENYGYTF
.	TRBV20-1	.	TRBJ1-2	TGCAGTGCCCCAACTCGGGTTGGCTACACCTTC	CSAPTRVGYTF
TRBD2	TRBV7-9	.	TRBJ2-7	TGTGCCAGCACCGTCGGGACTAGCGGGAGGGGGAGCTCCTACGAGCAGTACTTC	CASTVGTSGRGSSYEQYF
.	TRBV2	.	TRBJ1-1	TGTGCCAGCAGTCTATTCGATCCTGAAGCTTTCTTT	CASSLFDPEAFF
TRBD2	TRBV12-5	.	TRBJ2-3	TGTGCTAGTGGTTTGGCCTCCGGGACTAGCCCCACAGATACGCAGTATTTT	CASGLASGTSPTDTQYF
.	TRBV28	once	TRBJ1-2	TGTGCCAGCAGTTTAAATCCCGGACAGAGCTATGGCTACACCTTC	CASSLNPGQSYGYTF
.	TRBV7-8	once	TRBJ2-7	TGTGCCAGCAGCTTAGTTAGCGGATCCTACGAGCAGTACTTC	CASSLVSGSYEQYF
.	TRBV6-5	once	TRBJ2-6	TGTGCCAGCAGTTGGAGTTCCTCTGGGGCCAACGTCCTGACTTTC	CASSWSSSGANVLTF
TRBD2	TRBV28	once	TRBJ2-1	TGTGCCAGCACGGGAGGACTAGCGGAAAGCTCCTACAATGAGCAGTTCTTC	CASTGGLAESSYNEQFF
TRBD1	TRBV27	.	TRBJ1-1	TGTGCCAGCAGTTTATCGCGTTGGGCAGGGGGTTTGAAACTGGGGAGGACTGAAGCTTTCTTT	CASSLSRWAGGLKLGRTEAFF
.	TRBV6-5	.	TRBJ1-2	TGTGCCAGCAGTTACTCGTACCTCGGGCAGGGGAAGGGCTACACCTTC	CASSYSYLGQGKGYTF
.	TRBV7-9	.	TRBJ1-2	TGTGCCAGCAGCTTCCGAGAAAATCACTATGGCTACACCTTC	CASSFRENHYGYTF
.	TRBV28	once	TRBJ2-7	TGTGCCAGCAGTACCCCGGGCCCCAGGGATTGGGACGAGCAGTACTTC	CASSTPGPRDWDEQYF
.	TRBV7-9	.	TRBJ2-7	TGTGCCAGCAGATTTGACTCCGCCTACGAGCAGTACTTC	CASRFDSAYEQYF
TRBD1	TRBV7-8	.	TRBJ1-1	TGTGCCAGCAGACGACAGGGGAACACTGAAGCTTTCTTT	CASRRQGNTEAFF
.	TRBV6-1	.	TRBJ1-2	TGTGCCAGCAGTGGGTTCGGTAATCGGGGCTACACCTTC	CASSGFGNRGYTF
.	TRBV27	.	TRBJ2-1	TGTGCCAGCACTCAGGGAAGCTCCTACAATGAGCAGTTCTTC	CASTQGSSYNEQFF
TRBD1	TRBV6-4	.	TRBJ1-1	TGTGCCAGCAGTGAAGCCAGGGGGACTGAAGCTTTCTTT	CASSEARGTEAFF
.	TRBV4-1	.	TRBJ2-3	TGCGCCAGCGGTAGCGGTTACACAGATACGCAGTATTTT	CASGSGYTDTQYF
TRBD1	TRBV15	.	TRBJ2-5	TGTGCCACCAGCAGAGATTTGGCGACAGGGACGTCCGTAGAGACCCAGTACTTC	CATSRDLATGTSVETQYF
.	TRBV5-1	.	TRBJ2-7	TGCGCCAGCAGCCAGAGAACCGGGTCTGTCTACGAGCAGTACTTC	CASSQRTGSVYEQYF
TRBD1	TRBV18	.	TRBJ2-5	TGTGCCAGCGCCCTTGACAGGGAGCGAGAGACCCAGTACTTC	CASALDRERETQYF
TRBD1	TRBV9	.	TRBJ1-2	TGTGCCAGCAGCGCAGGGGGCGACTGGGACTATGGCTACACCTTC	CASSAGGDWDYGYTF
.	TRBV27	.	TRBJ2-2	TGTGCCAGCAGTTCCAGGACAAGGGTGAACACCGGGGAGCTGTTTTTT	CASSSRTRVNTGELFF
.	TRBV11-2	.	TRBJ2-7	TGTGCCAGCAGCTTTGGGGGGGCGAGCTCCTACGAGCAGTACTTC	CASSFGGASSYEQYF